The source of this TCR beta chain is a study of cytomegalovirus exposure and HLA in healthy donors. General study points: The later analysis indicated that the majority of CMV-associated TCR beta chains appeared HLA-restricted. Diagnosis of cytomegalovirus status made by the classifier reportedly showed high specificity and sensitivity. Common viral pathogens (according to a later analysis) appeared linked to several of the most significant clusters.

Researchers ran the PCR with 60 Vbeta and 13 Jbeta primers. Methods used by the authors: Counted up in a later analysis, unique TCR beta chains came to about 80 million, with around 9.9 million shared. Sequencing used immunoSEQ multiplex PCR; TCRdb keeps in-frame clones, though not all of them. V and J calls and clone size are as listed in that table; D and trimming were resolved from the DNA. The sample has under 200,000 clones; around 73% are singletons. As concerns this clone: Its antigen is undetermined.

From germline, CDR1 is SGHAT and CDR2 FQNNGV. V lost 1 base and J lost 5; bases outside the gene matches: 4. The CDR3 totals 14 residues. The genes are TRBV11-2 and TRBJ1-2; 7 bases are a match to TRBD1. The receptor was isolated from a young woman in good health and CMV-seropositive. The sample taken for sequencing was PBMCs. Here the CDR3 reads CASSLADREYGYTF. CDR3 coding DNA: TGTGCCAGCAGCTTAGCTGACAGGGAGTATGGCTACACCTTC.